A single sample is the source of the 28 T cell receptor beta chains below, sequenced in a study of CD8 T cells in acute hepatitis C reinfection. The table came from immunoSEQ multiplex PCR; TCRdb's copy has only in-frame clones and leaves some out. Among about 38,000 clones, about 87% were seen once, and the ten largest hold 0.4% to 0.6%. Time point indicated: naive CD8 control sorted from an acute-time-point sample. Sequenced input: naive CD8+ T cells from PBMCs. All receptors derive from a man aged 25 to 40 with chronic hepatitis C.

J is TRBJ2-2 and V is TRBV7-9; D might be TRBD2 (7 bases). Germline CDR1 and CDR2: SEHNR and FQNEAQ (reference sequence). This CDR3 is built from 16 residues. V was clipped by 5 bases and J by 1 base, with 14 bases between them. CDR3 protein: CASSTTGGQNTGELFF. The DNA of the CDR3 is TGTGCCAGCAGCACGACGGGGGGCCAGAACACCGGGGAGCTGTTTTTT.

This chain joins TRBV7-2 and TRBJ2-7, with D possibly called TRBD1 or TRBD2 (5 bases each). CDR3 size: 14 residues. The V end lost 5 bases, the J end lost 2 bases, and 13 bases lay between the germline ends. Germline V CDR1 and CDR2: SGHTA, FQGNSA. The CDR3 DNA reads as TGTGCCAGCAGCCTAGGGACCTTAACCTACGAGCAGTACTTC. This gives the protein CASSLGTLTYEQYF.

The rearrangement joins TRBV27 to TRBJ1-2, with D tentatively TRBD1 (6 bases). V was clipped by 6 bases and J by 4 bases, with 12 bases between them. The V gene's germline CDR1 is MNHEY and CDR2 SMNVEV (reference sequence). This CDR3 spans 13 amino acids. CDR3 loop: CASRDSTIYGYTF. The CDR3 DNA reads TGTGCCAGCAGGGACAGTACGATCTATGGCTACACCTTC.

The chain carries TRBV6-5 and TRBJ1-4; possibly TRBD1 for D (5 bases). The CDR3 has 13 amino acids. The ends were cut back, 6 bases at V and 5 bases at J, with 10 bases in the middle. Per the germline V gene, CDR1 is MNHEY and CDR2 is SVGAGI. For the CDR3, the DNA is TGTGCCAGCAGCCTTCGGGGGAATGAAAAACTGTTTTTT. Residues: CASSLRGNEKLFF.

The J gene is TRBJ2-1, the V gene TRBV4-3; the D is unclear. Trimming pared 0 bases from V and 0 bases from J, leaving 6 bases between. CDR1 is LGHNA, CDR2 YSLEER, per germline. The CDR3 totals 15 residues. The CDR3 nucleotides read TGCGCCAGCAGCCAAGACAGAAGCTCCTACAATGAGCAGTTCTTC. This codes for CASSQDRSSYNEQFF.

Only a few counts were recorded for this clone. V gene TRBV4-1 combines with J gene TRBJ1-2, with D perhaps TRBD1 (6 bases). Germline V gene data show CDR1 as MGHRA and CDR2 as YSYEKL. The CDR3 contains 14 residues. The ends were cut back, 0 bases at V and 6 bases at J, with 11 bases in the middle. CDR3 sequence reads: CASSQEGRGHGYTF. The CDR3 DNA reads as TGCGCCAGCAGCCAAGAAGGCAGGGGCCATGGCTACACCTTC.

This chain joins TRBV5-5 and TRBJ2-2; D is undetermined. Germline lookup yields CDR1 SGHKS and CDR2 YYEKEE (reference sequence). V was pared by 2 bases and J by 1 base, with 6 bases between. The CDR3 has 14 amino acids. CDR3 nucleotide sequence: TGTGCCAGCAGCTTTTCGGAGAACACCGGGGAGCTGTTTTTT. This codes for CASSFSENTGELFF.

The chain links TRBV5-6 to TRBJ2-7; 10 bases fit TRBD1. Losses at the gene ends were 6 bases for V and 4 bases for J; bases not matched to a gene: 10. Germline V gives CDR1 SGHDT, CDR2 YYEEEE. The CDR3 spans 15 residues. The DNA of the CDR3 is TGTGCCAGCATCGGGGCCGGGACAGGGGTTTACGAGCAGTACTTC. This sequence encodes CASIGAGTGVYEQYF.

This sequence joins TRBV19 and TRBJ2-1, with TRBD1 identical over 7 bases. The CDR3 loop spans 15 amino acids. From germline, CDR1 is LNHDA and CDR2 SQIVND (reference sequence). Unmatched junction bases numbered 4, after V lost 5 bases and J lost 0 bases. CDR3 coding DNA: TGTGCCAGTAGTTACCGGGACAGCTCCTACAATGAGCAGTTCTTC. Protein sequence: CASSYRDSSYNEQFF.

This chain joins TRBV7-8 and TRBJ2-1; 8 bases fit TRBD1. The V segment lost 0 bases and the J segment 9 bases; nucleotides outside the gene matches: 4. Germline CDR1 reads SGHVS; CDR2 reads FQNEAQ. This CDR3 region has 14 residues. The CDR3 nucleotides read TGTGCCAGCAGCTTAGCGCAGGGGGCGGGTGAGCAGTTCTTC. Protein: CASSLAQGAGEQFF.

In regard to this clone: At one of its ends the junction is not consistent with the germline gene, which may arise from a read error. V and J are TRBV7-7 and TRBJ2-7; possibly TRBD1 for D (6 bases). Germline CDR1 reads SSHAT; CDR2 reads FNYEAQ (reference sequence). The CDR3 length is 13 residues. This CDR3 reads CASSPDSWGEQYF. As DNA, the CDR3 is TGTGCTAGCAGCCCGGACAGTTGGGGCGAGCAGTACTTC.

The chain joins TRBV5-6 to TRBJ2-7; 11 nucleotides align to TRBD2. The CDR3 extends over 15 amino acids. Germline values: CDR1 SGHDT, CDR2 YYEEEE. The V segment lost 2 bases and the J segment 4 bases; nucleotides outside the gene matches: 5. CDR3 coding DNA: TGTGCCAGCAGCTTTCCTAGCGGGAGGCCTTACGAGCAGTACTTC. This encodes CASSFPSGRPYEQYF.

This rearrangement joins TRBV5-4 to TRBJ1-3, with a tentative D call TRBD1 (5 bases). CDR1 is SGHNT, CDR2 YYREEE, per germline (reference sequence). The length of the CDR3 is 17 residues. V lost 5 bases and J 4 bases, leaving 22 bases between the germline ends. The DNA of the CDR3 is TGTGCCAGCAGTAGCTGGGGGTGGCAGGCTCAGGGAAACACCATATATTTT. It translates to CASSSWGWQAQGNTIYF.

V is TRBV5-6 and J is TRBJ1-2; 11 nucleotides match TRBD1. The CDR3 runs 15 residues. Germline-derived CDR1 and CDR2 are SGHDT and YYEEEE. The trim removed 4 bases at V and 4 bases at J, leaving 6 bases unmatched. CDR3 DNA sequence: TGTGCCAGCAGCCTCCTTGGGACAGGGGGCTATGGCTACACCTTC. Its protein product is CASSLLGTGGYGYTF.

This chain connects TRBV7-9 to TRBJ2-1, with D perhaps assigned TRBD1 or TRBD2 (5 bases each). The CDR3 runs 13 residues. V shed 3 bases and J shed 9 bases, with 12 bases lying between them. Germline CDR1 reads SEHNR; CDR2 reads FQNEAQ (reference sequence). CDR3 protein: CASSFTPGTEQFF. CDR3 nucleotides: TGTGCCAGCAGCTTCACCCCCGGGACTGAGCAGTTCTTC.

The genes are TRBV4-2 and TRBJ2-7, with 7 bases matching TRBD2. The germline V gene has CDR1 LGHNA and CDR2 YNFKEQ. V shed 1 base and J 7 bases; nucleotides not matched to a gene: 4. CDR3 length: 13 amino acids. CDR3 sequence: CASSQAGGSEQYF. In nucleotides, the CDR3 is TGTGCCAGCAGCCAAGCCGGGGGGTCTGAGCAGTACTTC.

The gene calls are TRBV29-1 and TRBJ2-1, with 10 bases aligning to TRBD1. V was clipped by 0 bases and J by 8 bases; unmatched bases: 4. Germline V gives CDR1 SQVTM, CDR2 ANQGSEA. The CDR3 contains 14 residues. The CDR3 sequence: CSVEERDRGYEQFF. CDR3 nucleotides: TGCAGCGTTGAAGAACGGGACAGGGGCTATGAGCAGTTCTTC.

The chain employs TRBV6-4 and TRBJ2-1; 14 bases agree with TRBD2. The junction had 1 base not matched to a gene; V was cut back by 2 bases and J by 7 bases. The CDR3 length is 15 residues. From germline, CDR1 is MRHNA and CDR2 SNTAGT. The CDR3 region is CASSDGTSGRNEQFF. The CDR3 bases are TGTGCCAGCAGTGACGGGACTAGCGGGAGAAATGAGCAGTTCTTC.

This chain links TRBV4-3 with TRBJ1-1; D call uncertain. The CDR3 length is 16 residues. Trimming pared 1 base from V and 0 bases from J, leaving 12 bases between. CDR1 and CDR2 (germline): LGHNA, YSLEER. CDR3 region: CASSQGDVGLNTEAFF. CDR3 sequence (DNA): TGCGCCAGCAGCCAAGGAGACGTGGGGTTGAACACTGAAGCTTTCTTT.

The J gene is TRBJ2-1, the V gene TRBV18; no firm D call. This CDR3 region has 14 residues. Germline V lookup: CDR1 KGHSH, CDR2 LQKENI. Trimming cost V 3 bases and J 7 bases, with 13 bases left between them. The CDR3 protein is CASSPSDGRNEQFF. The CDR3 DNA reads TGTGCCAGCTCACCGTCGGACGGAAGGAATGAGCAGTTCTTC.

This clone was observed a single time. The chain has TRBV13 and TRBJ1-6, with 9 bases lining up with TRBD1. V was pared by 5 bases and J by 8 bases, with 10 bases of the junction left unmatched. The CDR3 runs 16 residues. CDR1 is PRHDT and CDR2 is FYEKMQ in the germline V gene (reference sequence). In nucleotides, the CDR3 is TGTGCCAGCAGCACCAAACAGGGGGCTAACGATTCACCCCTCCACTTT. Its protein is CASSTKQGANDSPLHF.

CDR3 amino acids: CASSQDGDMGYNEQFF. The CDR3 bases are TGCGCCAGCAGCCAAGATGGGGATATGGGGTACAATGAGCAGTTCTTC. The chain recombines TRBV4-1 with TRBJ2-1; no clear D. The V gene's germline CDR1 is MGHRA and CDR2 YSYEKL. V lost 0 bases to trimming and J lost 4 bases, with 13 bases between them. The CDR3 covers 16 residues.

The chain joins TRBV7-9 to TRBJ2-3; unclear D gene. Trimming shortened V by 0 bases and J by 0 bases, and 7 bases separated the two germline ends. This CDR3 has 15 amino acids. Germline values: CDR1 SEHNR, CDR2 FQNEAQ (reference sequence). CDR3 protein: CASSLAATSTDTQYF. DNA of the CDR3: TGTGCCAGCAGCTTAGCGGCCACTAGCACAGATACGCAGTATTTT. Drawing the rest from reference TRBV7-9 and TRBJ2-3, the complete variable domain is DTGVSQNPRHKITKRGQNVTFRCDPISEHNRLYWYRQTLGQGPEFLTYFQNEAQLEKSRLLSDRFSAERPKGSFSTLEIQRTEQGDSAMYLCASSLAATSTDTQYFGPGTRLTVL.

The gene calls are TRBV30 and TRBJ1-5; D might be TRBD1 (5 bases). V lost 0 bases and J lost 4, with 13 bases in between. Germline V lookup: CDR1 GTSNPN, CDR2 SVGIG (reference sequence). This CDR3 is 15 amino acids long. In DNA form, the CDR3 reads TGTGCCTGGAGTGTGGGGGGAGCGTATAATCAGCCCCAGCATTTT. As protein: CAWSVGGAYNQPQHF.

This rearrangement joins TRBV25-1 to TRBJ1-5; 7 bases align to TRBD1. The germline gives CDR1 MGHDK, CDR2 SYGVNS. V lost 8 bases to trimming and J lost 3 bases; unmatched junction nucleotides: 19. The CDR3 spans 18 residues. The CDR3 DNA reads TGTGCCAGCTCCCCGGACAGGCCCGTCACCCCTCCCAATCAGCCCCAGCATTTT. This codes for CASSPDRPVTPPNQPQHF.

The chain recombines TRBV7-9 with TRBJ2-1, with TRBD2 matching over 8 bases. Losses at the gene ends were 5 bases for V and 10 bases for J; bases not matched to a gene: 16. The CDR3 sequence is 16 residues long. Germline V lookup: CDR1 SEHNR, CDR2 FQNEAQ (reference sequence). CDR3 amino acids: CASSPPGVAGFQEQFF. CDR3 coding DNA: TGTGCCAGCAGCCCCCCCGGGGTAGCGGGGTTCCAAGAGCAGTTCTTC.

The chain has TRBV27 and TRBJ2-2; 7 bases are a match to TRBD1. This CDR3 is 17 amino acids long. V trimming: 4 bases; J trimming: 2 bases; junction bases outside the gene matches: 10. The V gene's germline CDR1 is MNHEY and CDR2 SMNVEV (reference sequence). This CDR3 is CASSSPRTGKNTGELFF. The CDR3 DNA sequence: TGTGCCAGCAGTTCACCCCGGACAGGAAAAAACACCGGGGAGCTGTTTTTT.

This rearrangement joins TRBV6-6 to TRBJ1-5; D possibly corresponds to TRBD1 (6 bases). The CDR3 extends over 16 amino acids. V dropped 2 bases and J dropped 7 bases, with 18 bases sitting between them. From germline, CDR1 is MNHNY and CDR2 SVGAGI (reference sequence). CDR3 protein: CASSYIRGGAEQPQHF. In DNA form, the CDR3 reads TGTGCCAGCAGTTACATACGGGGGGGCGCCGAGCAGCCCCAGCATTTT.